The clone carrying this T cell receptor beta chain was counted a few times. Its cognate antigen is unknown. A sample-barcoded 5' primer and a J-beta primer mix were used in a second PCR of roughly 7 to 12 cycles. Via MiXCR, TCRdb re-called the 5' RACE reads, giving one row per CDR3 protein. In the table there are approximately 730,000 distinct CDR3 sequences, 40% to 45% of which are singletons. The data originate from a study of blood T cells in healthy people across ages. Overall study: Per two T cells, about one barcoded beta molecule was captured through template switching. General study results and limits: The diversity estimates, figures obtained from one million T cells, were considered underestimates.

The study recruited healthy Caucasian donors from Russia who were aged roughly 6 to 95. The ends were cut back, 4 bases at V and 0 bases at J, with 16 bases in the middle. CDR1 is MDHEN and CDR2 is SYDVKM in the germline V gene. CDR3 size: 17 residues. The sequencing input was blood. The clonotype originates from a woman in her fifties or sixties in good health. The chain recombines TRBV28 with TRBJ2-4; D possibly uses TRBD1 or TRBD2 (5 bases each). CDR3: CASSSPGTQVAKNIQYF. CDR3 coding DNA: TGTGCCAGCAGTTCTCCCGGGACCCAAGTAGCCAAAAACATTCAGTACTTC.